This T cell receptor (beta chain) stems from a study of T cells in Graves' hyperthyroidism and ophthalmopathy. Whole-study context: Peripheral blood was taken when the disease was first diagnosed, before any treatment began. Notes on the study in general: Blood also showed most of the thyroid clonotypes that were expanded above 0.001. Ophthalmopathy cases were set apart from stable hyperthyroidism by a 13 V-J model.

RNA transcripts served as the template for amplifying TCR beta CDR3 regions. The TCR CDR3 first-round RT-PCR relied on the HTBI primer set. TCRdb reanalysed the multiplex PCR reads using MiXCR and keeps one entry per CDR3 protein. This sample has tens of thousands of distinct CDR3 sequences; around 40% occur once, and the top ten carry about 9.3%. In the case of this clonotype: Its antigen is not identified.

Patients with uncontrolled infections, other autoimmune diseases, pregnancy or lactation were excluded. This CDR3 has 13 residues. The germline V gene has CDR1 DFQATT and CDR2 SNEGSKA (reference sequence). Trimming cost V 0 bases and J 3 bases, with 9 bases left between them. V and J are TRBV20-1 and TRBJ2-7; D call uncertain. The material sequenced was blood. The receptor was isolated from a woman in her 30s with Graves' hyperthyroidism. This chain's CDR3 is CSARDPGDYEQYF. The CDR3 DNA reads TGCAGTGCTAGAGATCCCGGCGACTACGAGCAGTACTTC.